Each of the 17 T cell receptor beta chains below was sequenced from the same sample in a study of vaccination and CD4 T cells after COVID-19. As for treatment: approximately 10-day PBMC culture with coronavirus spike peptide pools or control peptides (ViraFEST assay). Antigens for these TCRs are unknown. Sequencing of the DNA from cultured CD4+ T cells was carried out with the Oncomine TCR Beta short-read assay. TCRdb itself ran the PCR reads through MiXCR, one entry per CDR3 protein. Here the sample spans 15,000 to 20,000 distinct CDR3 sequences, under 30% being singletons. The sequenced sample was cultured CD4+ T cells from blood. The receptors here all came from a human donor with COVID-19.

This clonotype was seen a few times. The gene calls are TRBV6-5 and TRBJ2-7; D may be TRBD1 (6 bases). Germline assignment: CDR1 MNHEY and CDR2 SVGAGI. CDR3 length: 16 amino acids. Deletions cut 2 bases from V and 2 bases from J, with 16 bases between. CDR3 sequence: CASSYGRQVGTYEQYF. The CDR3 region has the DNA TGTGCCAGCAGTTACGGGAGACAGGTGGGAACCTACGAGCAGTACTTC.

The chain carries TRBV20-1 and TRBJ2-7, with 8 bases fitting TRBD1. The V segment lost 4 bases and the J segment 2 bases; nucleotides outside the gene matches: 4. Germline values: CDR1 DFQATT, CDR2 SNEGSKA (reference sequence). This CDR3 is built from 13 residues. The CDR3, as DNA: TGCAGTGCTACACAGGGGGGCGCCTACGAGCAGTACTTC. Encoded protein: CSATQGGAYEQYF.

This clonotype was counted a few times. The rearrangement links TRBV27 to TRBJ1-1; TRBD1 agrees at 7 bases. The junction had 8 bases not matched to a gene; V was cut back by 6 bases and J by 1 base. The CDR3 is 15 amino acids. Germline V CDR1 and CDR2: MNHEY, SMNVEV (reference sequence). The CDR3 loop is CASSPSRTGNTEAFF. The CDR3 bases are TGTGCCAGCAGCCCCTCCCGGACAGGGAACACTGAAGCTTTCTTT.

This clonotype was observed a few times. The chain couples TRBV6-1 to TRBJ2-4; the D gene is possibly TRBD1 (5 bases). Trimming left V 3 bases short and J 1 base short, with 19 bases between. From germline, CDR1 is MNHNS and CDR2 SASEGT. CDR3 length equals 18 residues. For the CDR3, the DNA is TGTGCCAGCAGTGATTTAGGTGGTAGGGGCCTCGCCAAAAACATTCAGTACTTC. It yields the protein CASSDLGGRGLAKNIQYF.

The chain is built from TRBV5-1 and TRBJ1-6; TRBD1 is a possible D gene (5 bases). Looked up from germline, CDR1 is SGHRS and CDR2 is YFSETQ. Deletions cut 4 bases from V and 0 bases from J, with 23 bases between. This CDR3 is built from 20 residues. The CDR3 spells CASSLGTVSLPSSYNSPLHF. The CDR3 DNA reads TGCGCCAGCAGCCTCGGGACGGTGTCCCTTCCCAGCTCCTATAATTCACCCCTCCACTTT.

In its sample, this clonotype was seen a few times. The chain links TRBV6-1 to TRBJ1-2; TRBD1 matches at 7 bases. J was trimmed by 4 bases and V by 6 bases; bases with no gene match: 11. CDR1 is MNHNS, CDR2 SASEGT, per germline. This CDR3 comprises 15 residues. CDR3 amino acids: CASSQTGREGYGYTF. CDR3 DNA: TGTGCCAGCAGCCAGACAGGGCGAGAGGGCTATGGCTACACCTTC.

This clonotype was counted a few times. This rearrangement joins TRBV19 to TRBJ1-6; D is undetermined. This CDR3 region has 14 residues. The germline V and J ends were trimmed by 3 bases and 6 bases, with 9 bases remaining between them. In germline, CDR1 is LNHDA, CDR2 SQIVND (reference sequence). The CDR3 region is CASSIMGSNSPLHF. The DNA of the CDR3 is TGTGCCAGTAGTATTATGGGGTCTAATTCACCCCTCCACTTT.

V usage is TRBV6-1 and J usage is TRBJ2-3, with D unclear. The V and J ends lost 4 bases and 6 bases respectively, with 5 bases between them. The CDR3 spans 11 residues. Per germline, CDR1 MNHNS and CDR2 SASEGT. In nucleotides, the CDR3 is TGTGCCAGCAGTGCCCCGGATACGCAGTATTTT. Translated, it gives CASSAPDTQYF.

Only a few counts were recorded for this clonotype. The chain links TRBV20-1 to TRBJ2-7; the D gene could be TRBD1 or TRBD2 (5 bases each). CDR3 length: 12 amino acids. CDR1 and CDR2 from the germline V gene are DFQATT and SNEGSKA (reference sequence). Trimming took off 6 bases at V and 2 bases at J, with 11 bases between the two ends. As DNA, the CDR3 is TGCAGTGCAAACACGGGGCCCTACGAGCAGTACTTC. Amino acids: CSANTGPYEQYF.

CDR3 coding DNA: TGTGCCAGCAGGGTTACAGCCACAGATACGCAGTATTTT. It translates to CASRVTATDTQYF. J is TRBJ2-3 and V is TRBV12-3 or TRBV12-4; unclear D gene. V gave up 6 bases and J gave up 2 bases, with 9 bases separating them. The CDR3 totals 13 residues.

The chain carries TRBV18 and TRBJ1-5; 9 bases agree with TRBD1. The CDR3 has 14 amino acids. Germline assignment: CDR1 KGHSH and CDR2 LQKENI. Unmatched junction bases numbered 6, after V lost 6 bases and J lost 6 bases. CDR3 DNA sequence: TGTGCCAGCTCCGGGACAGGGTCAGGTCAGCCCCAGCATTTT. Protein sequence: CASSGTGSGQPQHF. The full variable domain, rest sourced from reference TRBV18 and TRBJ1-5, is NAGVMQNPRHLVRRRGQEARLRCSPMKGHSHVYWYRQLPEEGLKFMVYLQKENIIDESGMPKERFSAEFPKEGPSILRIQQVVRGDSAAYFCASSGTGSGQPQHFGDGTRLSIL.

The CDR3 DNA is TGTGCCAGCAGTTCCGGGACAATGTCGCAGCCCCAGCATTTT. It specifies CASSSGTMSQPQHF. The gene calls are TRBV6-2 or TRBV6-3 and TRBJ1-5; D is possibly TRBD1 (6 bases). The CDR3 contains 14 residues. V lost 4 bases and J 7 bases, leaving 14 bases between the germline ends. Looked up from germline, CDR1 is MNHEY and CDR2 is SVGEGT.

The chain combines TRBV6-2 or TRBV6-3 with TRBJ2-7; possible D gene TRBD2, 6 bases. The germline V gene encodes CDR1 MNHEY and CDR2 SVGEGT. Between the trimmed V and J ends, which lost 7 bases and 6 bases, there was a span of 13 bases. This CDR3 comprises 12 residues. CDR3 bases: TGTGCCAGCAACTCCGGGGGAGCCGAGCAGTACTTC. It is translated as CASNSGGAEQYF.

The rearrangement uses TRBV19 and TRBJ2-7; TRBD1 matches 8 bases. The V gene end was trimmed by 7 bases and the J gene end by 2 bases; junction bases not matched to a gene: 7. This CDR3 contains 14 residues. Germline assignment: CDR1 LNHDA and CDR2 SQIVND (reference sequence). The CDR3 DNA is TGTGCCAGTACCCGCGGACAGGGTCCCTACGAGCAGTACTTC. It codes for CASTRGQGPYEQYF.

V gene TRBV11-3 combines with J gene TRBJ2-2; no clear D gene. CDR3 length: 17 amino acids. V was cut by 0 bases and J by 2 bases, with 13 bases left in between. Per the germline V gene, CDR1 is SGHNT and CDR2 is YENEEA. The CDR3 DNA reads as TGTGCCAGCAGCTTAGATATGGGCGGCATAAACACCGGGGAGCTGTTTTTT. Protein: CASSLDMGGINTGELFF. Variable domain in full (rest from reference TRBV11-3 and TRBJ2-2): EAGVVQSPRYKIIEKKQPVAFWCNPISGHNTLYWYLQNLGQGPELLIRYENEEAVDDSQLPKDRFSAERLKGVDSTLKIQPAELGDSAVYLCASSLDMGGINTGELFFGEGSRLTVL.

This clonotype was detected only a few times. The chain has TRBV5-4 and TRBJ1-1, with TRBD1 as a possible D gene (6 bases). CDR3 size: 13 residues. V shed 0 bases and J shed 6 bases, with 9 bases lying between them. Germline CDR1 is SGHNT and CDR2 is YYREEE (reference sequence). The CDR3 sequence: CASSLGPGAEAFF. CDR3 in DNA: TGTGCCAGCAGCTTGGGGCCAGGGGCTGAAGCTTTCTTT.

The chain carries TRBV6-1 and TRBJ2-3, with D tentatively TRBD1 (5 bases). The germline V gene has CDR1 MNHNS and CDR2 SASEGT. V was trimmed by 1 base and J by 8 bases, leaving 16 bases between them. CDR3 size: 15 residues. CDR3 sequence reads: CASSEEWGPASTQYF. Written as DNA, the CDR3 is TGTGCCAGCAGTGAAGAGTGGGGCCCGGCCAGTACGCAGTATTTT.